Listed here are 9 T cell receptor beta chains from one sample, sequenced in a study of T cells after yellow fever vaccination (dated by TCRdb to the late 2010s). The library was obtained by 5' RACE. This sample was sequenced with an Illumina HiSeq 2500. TCRdb's own reprocessing of the public reads used fastp at Q25 and MiXCR and kept productive beta chains. Records with the same CDR3 protein are collapsed into one entry carrying the most frequent genes and DNA. For this sample there are 600,000 to 750,000 distinct CDR3 sequences; roughly an eighth appear just once. Of the sample, 15% is held by the ten largest clones. What this sample's treatment or condition label stands for: live attenuated yellow fever vaccine strain. The source was PBMCs, collected on the day of the yellow fever booster vaccination. The receptor set was obtained from a man younger than 45 who received the YFV17D yellow fever vaccine.

The table lists this clonotype with a few counts. The rearrangement links TRBV28 to TRBJ2-7; D is unclear. The CDR3 is made up of 14 amino acids. Germline CDR1 MDHEN, CDR2 SYDVKM. V was clipped by 6 bases and J by 2 bases, with 14 bases between them. CDR3 sequence reads: CASSPTGTTYEQYF. The CDR3 DNA reads TGTGCCAGCAGCCCCACCGGCACAACCTACGAGCAGTACTTC.

The chain links TRBV6-5 to TRBJ2-6; D is unclear. Trimming stripped 2 bases from V and 2 bases from J, with 10 bases between. Germline-derived CDR1 and CDR2 are MNHEY and SVGAGI. CDR3 size: 16 residues. The CDR3 region is CASSYRVVAGANVLTF. The CDR3, as DNA: TGTGCCAGCAGTTACAGGGTCGTGGCTGGGGCCAACGTCCTGACTTTC.

This sequence joins TRBV21-1 and TRBJ2-3; TRBD1 was called by the table and not checked on the DNA. TRBV21-1 is termed a pseudogene. This CDR3 region has 14 residues. CDR3 loop: CAGGNIGVTDTQYF. The CDR3 DNA follows: TGTGCCGGGGGGAACATCGGCGTTACAGATACGCAGTATTTT.

The V call is TRBV4-3, the J call TRBJ2-7; D is undetermined. The CDR3 runs 17 residues. The V end was cut by 3 bases, the J end by 1 base, with 19 bases between. The germline V gene encodes CDR1 LGHNA and CDR2 YSLEER. The CDR3 loop reads CASSHRTVRTESYEQYF. The CDR3 DNA sequence: TGCGCCAGCAGCCATCGAACGGTCCGGACGGAATCCTACGAGCAGTACTTC.

This clonotype came up a few times. This sequence joins TRBV28 and TRBJ2-7; D is undetermined. CDR3 length: 12 amino acids. V lost 7 bases, J lost 2 bases, and 9 bases lay in between. Germline V gene data show CDR1 as MDHEN and CDR2 as SYDVKM. Here the CDR3 DNA reads TGTGCCAGCAAACAGAGTACCTACGAGCAGTACTTC. Translated: CASKQSTYEQYF.

The sample holds a few counts of this clonotype. This chain connects TRBV7-2 to TRBJ2-5, with 7 bases lining up with TRBD2. The germline V gene has CDR1 SGHTA and CDR2 FQGNSA. Germline trimming cut 4 bases from V and 7 bases from J; bases unmatched to any gene: 12. The CDR3 covers 15 residues. Here the CDR3 reads CASSSSYGRSGTQYF. CDR3 nucleotides: TGTGCCAGCAGCTCCTCTTACGGGAGGAGCGGGACCCAGTACTTC. The full variable domain, in which reference TRBV7-2 and TRBJ2-5 provide the parts outside the CDR3, is GAGVSQSPSNKVTEKGKDVELRCDPISGHTALYWYRQSLGQGLEFLIYFQGNSAPDKSGLPSDRFSAERTGGSVSTLTIQRTQQEDSAVYLCASSSSYGRSGTQYFGPGTRLLVL.

This clonotype showed up just a few times. The V call is TRBV7-9, the J call TRBJ2-2; 7 bases are a match to TRBD1. Germline V gives CDR1 SEHNR, CDR2 FQNEAQ (reference sequence). V lost 8 bases and J lost 4; bases outside the gene matches: 10. CDR3 size: 15 residues. CDR3 DNA: TGTGCCAGCCCCCAAGGGGGCAGAATCACCGGGGAGCTGTTTTTT. Its translation is CASPQGGRITGELFF.

This clonotype showed up just a few times. The chain uses TRBV7-6 and TRBJ1-2, with D maybe TRBD1 (6 bases). This CDR3 comprises 14 residues. Germline V gives CDR1 SGHVS, CDR2 FNYEAQ. Trimming stripped 5 bases from V and 4 bases from J, with 14 bases between. CDR3 bases: TGTGCCAGCAGCGGGTCCGGGGGCAGCTATGGCTACACCTTC. Its protein is CASSGSGGSYGYTF. Together with reference TRBV7-6 and TRBJ1-2, the CDR3 gives the full variable domain: GAGVSQSPRYKVTKRGQDVALRCDPISGHVSLYWYRQALGQGPEFLTYFNYEAQQDKSGLPNDRFSAERPEGSISTLTIQRTEQRDSAMYRCASSGSGGSYGYTFGSGTRLTVV.

This clonotype was observed a handful of times. This rearrangement joins TRBV29-1 to TRBJ2-7; D is possibly TRBD2 (5 bases). V was pared by 6 bases and J by 2 bases, with 11 bases between. This CDR3 is built from 12 residues. In germline, CDR1 is SQVTM, CDR2 ANQGSEA. CDR3 residues: CSVQERAYEQYF. The CDR3 nucleotides read TGCAGCGTGCAAGAGAGGGCCTACGAGCAGTACTTC.